These 25 T cell receptor beta chains originate from one sample sequenced in a study of OX40 agonist ivuxolimab in advanced cancers. Sequenced by immunoSEQ multiplex PCR; TCRdb stores in-frame clones only, minus some. Among under 90,000 clones listed, approximately 81% were seen once. The sequences come from CD4+ or CD8+ T cells sorted from blood, collected in a trial of the OX40 agonist ivuxolimab. Source of these receptors: an adult with an advanced solid tumor such as melanoma, head and neck, liver or kidney cancer.

The chain employs TRBV28 and TRBJ2-5, with 8 bases aligning to TRBD2. CDR1 MDHEN and CDR2 SYDVKM come from the germline V gene. The V segment lost 4 bases and the J segment 4 bases; nucleotides outside the gene matches: 2. The CDR3 has 13 residues. CDR3 sequence reads: CASSSTSGETQYF. The DNA for the CDR3 is TGTGCCAGCAGTTCCACTAGCGGAGAGACCCAGTACTTC. The whole variable domain, filled in from reference TRBV28 and TRBJ2-5, reads DVKVTQSSRYLVKRTGEKVFLECVQDMDHENMFWYRQDPGLGLRLIYFSYDVKMKEKGDIPEGYSVSREKKERFSLILESASTNQTSMYLCASSSTSGETQYFGPGTRLLVL.

J is TRBJ2-5 and V is TRBV18, with no clear D. Germline lookup yields CDR1 KGHSH and CDR2 LQKENI. The CDR3 is 13 residues long. The ends were cut back, 3 bases at V and 5 bases at J, with 10 bases in the middle. The CDR3 region is CASSPIGRETQYF. The CDR3 region has the DNA TGTGCCAGCTCACCCATCGGGCGGGAGACCCAGTACTTC.

The V and J genes are TRBV19 and TRBJ2-7, with D hard to call. The CDR3 spans 15 residues. Germline CDR1 and CDR2: LNHDA and SQIVND (reference sequence). Trimming removed 1 base at V and 2 bases at J, with 12 bases between. CDR3: CASSIGGRPPYEQYF. CDR3 DNA: TGTGCCAGTAGTATAGGAGGAAGGCCGCCCTACGAGCAGTACTTC.

The chain employs TRBV12-5 and TRBJ1-5, with TRBD1 matching over 9 bases. This CDR3 has 14 residues. V shed 5 bases, J shed 6 bases, and the junction held 5 bases outside the gene matches. Per germline, CDR1 LGHNT and CDR2 FRNRAP. The CDR3 nucleotides read TGTGCTAGTGGTCTGGGACAGGGTCTTCAGCCCCAGCATTTT. It is translated as CASGLGQGLQPQHF.

The chain's CDR3 is CAWSVRRLGPYEQYF. The DNA for the CDR3 is TGTGCCTGGAGTGTACGCCGACTGGGACCCTACGAGCAGTACTTC. This chain connects TRBV30 to TRBJ2-7; tentatively, D is TRBD1 or TRBD2 (5 bases each). Per germline, CDR1 GTSNPN and CDR2 SVGIG (reference sequence). Trimming shortened V by 0 bases and J by 2 bases, and 14 bases separated the two germline ends. CDR3 length equals 15 residues.

Here the CDR3 reads CASSQETRGRGRLQSGNTIYF. The CDR3 nucleotides read TGTGCCAGCAGCCAAGAGACTCGGGGCAGGGGGCGCTTACAGAGTGGAAACACCATATATTTT. The chain combines TRBV4-2 with TRBJ1-3; 8 nucleotides line up with TRBD1. V lost 0 bases, J lost 3 bases, and 19 bases stayed unmatched. The CDR3 extends over 21 amino acids. Germline CDR1 LGHNA, CDR2 YNFKEQ.

The chain couples TRBV27 to TRBJ2-7; TRBD2 is a possible D gene (5 bases). This CDR3 region has 15 residues. The V gene lost 2 bases and the J gene lost 2 bases, with 13 bases spanning the gap. Germline-derived CDR1 and CDR2 are MNHEY and SMNVEV (reference sequence). In DNA form, the CDR3 reads TGTGCCAGCAGTTTAAAGCTAGCCTTAGCCTACGAGCAGTACTTC. Translated: CASSLKLALAYEQYF.

The rearrangement joins TRBV15 to TRBJ2-3, with D perhaps being TRBD1 or TRBD2 (5 bases each). CDR1 and CDR2 from the germline V gene are LNHNV and YYDKDF (reference sequence). CDR3 size: 17 residues. Trimming took 3 bases from V and 2 from J, leaving 18 bases between them. The CDR3 sequence: CATSSQSGASSTDTQYF. DNA for the CDR3: TGTGCCACCAGCAGCCAATCCGGGGCTTCCTCCACAGATACGCAGTATTTT.

This clone was seen a single time. V gene TRBV15 combines with J gene TRBJ2-7; D tentatively reads TRBD1 or TRBD2 (6 bases each). V lost 4 bases and J 0 bases, leaving 10 bases between the germline ends. CDR3 length: 14 residues. Germline lookup yields CDR1 LNHNV and CDR2 YYDKDF (reference sequence). The CDR3 reads CATSIGGRSYEQYF. The CDR3 nucleotides are TGTGCCACCAGCATAGGGGGGCGCTCCTACGAGCAGTACTTC.

The chain combines TRBV5-5 with TRBJ2-7; 7 nucleotides align to TRBD1. The CDR3 is 14 residues long. CDR1 is SGHKS and CDR2 is YYEKEE in the germline V gene (reference sequence). Trimming took 4 bases from V and 0 from J; bases not matched to a gene: 4. CDR3 in DNA: TGTGCCAGCAGCAGGGGGCGCAGCTCCTACGAGCAGTACTTC. Translated, it gives CASSRGRSSYEQYF.

CDR3 bases: TGTGCCAGCAGCTTATCTACAGCGGCTGTTGATTCACCCCTCCACTTT. Its translation: CASSLSTAAVDSPLHF. This chain links TRBV7-2 with TRBJ1-6; D is unclear. Trimming took 2 bases from V and 8 from J, leaving 16 bases between them. This CDR3 has 16 amino acids. Germline V gives CDR1 SGHTA, CDR2 FQGNSA.

This chain uses TRBV7-2 with TRBJ2-5, with 11 positions matching TRBD2. The V gene end was trimmed by 2 bases and the J gene end by 4 bases; junction bases not matched to a gene: 6. CDR3 size: 16 residues. Germline V gene lookup returns CDR1 SGHTA and CDR2 FQGNSA. CDR3 DNA: TGTGCCAGCAGCTTAATGGTTAGCGGGGGGGCAGAGACCCAGTACTTC. It codes for CASSLMVSGGAETQYF.

The chain carries TRBV4-2 and TRBJ2-1; no reliable D call. Germline V lookup: CDR1 LGHNA, CDR2 YNFKEQ. V gave up 0 bases and J gave up 0 bases, with 9 bases separating them. This CDR3 is 16 amino acids long. The CDR3 sequence: CASSQDPQVSYNEQFF. CDR3 coding DNA: TGTGCCAGCAGCCAAGATCCCCAGGTCTCCTACAATGAGCAGTTCTTC.

In DNA, the CDR3 is TGTGCCAGCAGTTCTCCTAGGGGGGGCCGGAGAGATACGCAGTATTTT. This translates into CASSSPRGGRRDTQYF. The chain carries TRBV28 and TRBJ2-3; perhaps TRBD2 as D (7 bases). This CDR3 comprises 16 residues. Trimming stripped 4 bases from V and 5 bases from J, with 19 bases between. Germline V gene data show CDR1 as MDHEN and CDR2 as SYDVKM.

In the case of this clone: Sequence at one end of the junction differs from germline and may be a read error. The rearrangement joins TRBV19 to TRBJ1-2; 7 nucleotides align to TRBD1. Germline V gene data show CDR1 as LNHDA and CDR2 as SQIVND (reference sequence). The CDR3 contains 14 residues. The CDR3 DNA follows: TGTGCCAGAGGACAGGCCGTTACTAACTATGGCTACATCTTC. Amino acid sequence: CARGQAVTNYGYIF.

This chain links TRBV6-5 with TRBJ1-2; D is undetermined. The V end was cut by 0 bases, the J end by 1 base, with 12 bases between. CDR1 MNHEY and CDR2 SVGAGI come from the germline V gene. This CDR3 spans 16 amino acids. Written as DNA, the CDR3 is TGTGCCAGCAGTTACTCGAGTATGGGAGTTAACTATGGCTACACCTTC. Encoded protein: CASSYSSMGVNYGYTF.

The genes are TRBV9 and TRBJ2-5; 8 bases align to TRBD2. The CDR3 spans 16 residues. The trim removed 0 bases at V and 1 base at J, leaving 5 bases unmatched. Germline V gene data show CDR1 as SGDLS and CDR2 as YYNGEE. In nucleotides, the CDR3 is TGTGCCAGCAGCGTAGCGAGCCTAGCGGGCCAAGAGACCCAGTACTTC. It encodes CASSVASLAGQETQYF.

About this clone: Here the CDR3 omits its conserved ending phenylalanine or tryptophan, so a read error is the likely source. Because the CDR3's place on the DNA is in doubt, the DNA is left out and the CDR3 is given as listed by TCRdb. The chain employs TRBV6-8 and TRBJ1-2. Germline CDR1 reads MNHGY; CDR2 reads SAAAGT. The length of the CDR3 is 15 amino acids, counting both ends. CDR3 residues: CASSRSLRSRKTYGY.

The V and J genes are TRBV6-4 and TRBJ1-1; TRBD1 aligns across 10 bases. Germline values: CDR1 MRHNA, CDR2 SNTAGT. J gave up 5 bases and V 5 bases, and 11 bases lay outside the gene matches. This CDR3 is 16 amino acids long. CDR3 nucleotide sequence: TGTGCCAGCAGTCCCGGGACAGGGGCCAGCGCAACTGAAGCTTTCTTT. Protein sequence: CASSPGTGASATEAFF.

The chain carries TRBV28 and TRBJ1-2, with TRBD1 matching over 9 bases. Germline CDR1 is MDHEN and CDR2 is SYDVKM. The length of the CDR3 is 14 residues. J lost 5 bases, V lost 4 bases, and 5 bases had no gene match. The CDR3 coding sequence is TGTGCCAGCAGTTCTACGGACAGGGGTTATGGCTACACCTTC. Translated: CASSSTDRGYGYTF.

This clone occurred once. V gene TRBV29-1 combines with J gene TRBJ1-4; D call uncertain. The CDR3 length is 16 residues. The germline V gene has CDR1 SQVTM and CDR2 ANQGSEA. V was clipped by 0 bases and J by 0 bases, with 11 bases between them. The CDR3 DNA follows: TGCAGCGTTGAAGATCTTACGGGAACAACTAATGAAAAACTGTTTTTT. As protein: CSVEDLTGTTNEKLFF.

This clone was counted once. V and J are TRBV7-2 and TRBJ2-6, with 8 bases matching TRBD1. This CDR3 comprises 19 residues. The J segment lost 1 base and the V segment lost 5 bases, leaving 13 bases of the junction unmatched. The germline V gene has CDR1 SGHTA and CDR2 FQGNSA. CDR3 protein: CASSRDRGSWNSGANVLTF. CDR3 nucleotide sequence: TGTGCCAGCAGCCGCGACAGGGGAAGTTGGAATTCTGGGGCCAACGTCCTGACTTTC.

The chain joins TRBV4-3 to TRBJ1-3; no definite D call. Looked up from germline, CDR1 is LGHNA and CDR2 is YSLEER. Trimming took 4 bases from V and 4 from J, leaving 8 bases between them. This CDR3 region has 13 residues. CDR3 DNA: TGCGCCAGCAGCCCCAGGACCGGAAACACCATATATTTT. Translating gives CASSPRTGNTIYF.

This chain links TRBV6-6 with TRBJ1-2, with no clear D. There are 14 residues in the CDR3. Germline lookup yields CDR1 MNHNY and CDR2 SVGAGI (reference sequence). Trimming left V 2 bases short and J 2 bases short, with 9 bases between. The CDR3, as DNA: TGTGCCAGCAGTTACGAGGGTAGGAACTATGGCTACACCTTC. Translated, it gives CASSYEGRNYGYTF.

The rearrangement links TRBV27 to TRBJ1-1; D gene ambiguous. The CDR3 totals 15 residues. Trimming removed 3 bases at V and 6 bases at J, with 17 bases between. Germline V gene data show CDR1 as MNHEY and CDR2 as SMNVEV (reference sequence). CDR3 sequence (DNA): TGTGCCAGCAGTTTGGGTGGGGTGAAGTCGCCTGAAGCTTTCTTT. It codes for CASSLGGVKSPEAFF.